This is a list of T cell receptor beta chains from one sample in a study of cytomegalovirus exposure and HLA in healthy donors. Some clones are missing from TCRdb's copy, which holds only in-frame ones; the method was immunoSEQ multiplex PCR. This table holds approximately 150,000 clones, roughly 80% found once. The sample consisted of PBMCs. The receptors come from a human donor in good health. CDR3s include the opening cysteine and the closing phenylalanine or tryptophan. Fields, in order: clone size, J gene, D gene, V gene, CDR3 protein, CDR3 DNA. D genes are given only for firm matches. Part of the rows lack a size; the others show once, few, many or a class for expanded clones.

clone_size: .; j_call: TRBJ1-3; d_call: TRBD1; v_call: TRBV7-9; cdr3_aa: CASTRLAGTGTGNTIYF; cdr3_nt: TGTGCCAGCACCAGGCTTGCCGGGACAGGGACAGGAAACACCATATATTTT
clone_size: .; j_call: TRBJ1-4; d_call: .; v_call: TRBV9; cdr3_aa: CASSVGQTYEKLFF; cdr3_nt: TGTGCCAGCAGCGTCGGACAGACCTATGAAAAACTGTTTTTT
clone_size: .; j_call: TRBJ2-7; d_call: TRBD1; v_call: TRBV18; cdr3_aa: CASSITGTGSYEQYF; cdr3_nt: TGTGCCAGCTCGATAACCGGGACAGGTTCCTACGAGCAGTACTTC
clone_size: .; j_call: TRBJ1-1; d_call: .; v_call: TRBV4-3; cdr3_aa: CASSLTPTGVTEAFF; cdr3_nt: TGCGCCAGCAGCCTTACCCCGACCGGGGTCACTGAAGCTTTCTTT
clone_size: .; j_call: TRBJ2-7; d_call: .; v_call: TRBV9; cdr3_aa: CASSVGGQDEQYF; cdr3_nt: TGTGCCAGCAGCGTAGGGGGCCAAGATGAGCAGTACTTC
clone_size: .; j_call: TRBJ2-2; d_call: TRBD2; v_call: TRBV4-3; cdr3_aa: CASSQDSVLAGDTGELFF; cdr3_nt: TGCGCCAGCAGCCAAGATTCAGTACTAGCGGGGGACACCGGGGAGCTGTTTTTT
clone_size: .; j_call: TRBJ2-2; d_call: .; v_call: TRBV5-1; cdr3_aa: CASSLAAGTTLTGELFF; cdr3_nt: TGCGCCAGCAGCTTAGCTGCGGGCACCACTCTTACCGGGGAGCTGTTTTTT
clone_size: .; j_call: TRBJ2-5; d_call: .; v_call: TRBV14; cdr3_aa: CASSQEWGATQYF; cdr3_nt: TGTGCCAGCAGCCAAGAATGGGGCGCGACCCAGTACTTC
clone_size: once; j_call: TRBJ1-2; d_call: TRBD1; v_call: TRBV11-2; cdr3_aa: CASSPDRGQGGYTF; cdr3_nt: TGTGCCAGCAGCCCAGACAGGGGGCAGGGTGGCTACACCTTC
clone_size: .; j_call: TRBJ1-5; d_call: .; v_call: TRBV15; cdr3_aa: CATSRDLGPGQPQHF; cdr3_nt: TGTGCCACCAGCAGAGATTTGGGCCCCGGTCAGCCCCAGCATTTT
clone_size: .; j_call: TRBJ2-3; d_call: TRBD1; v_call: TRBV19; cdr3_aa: CASSPRTGVIDTQYF; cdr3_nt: TGTGCCAGTAGTCCCCGGACAGGGGTGATAGATACGCAGTATTTT
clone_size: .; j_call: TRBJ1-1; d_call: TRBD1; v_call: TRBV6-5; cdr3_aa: CASSRQGATEAFF; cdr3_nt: TGTGCCAGCAGTCGACAGGGGGCAACTGAAGCTTTCTTT
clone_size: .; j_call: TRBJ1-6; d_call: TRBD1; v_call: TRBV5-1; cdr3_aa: CASSPTGSYNSPLHF; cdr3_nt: TGCGCCAGCAGCCCGACAGGGTCCTATAATTCACCCCTCCACTTT
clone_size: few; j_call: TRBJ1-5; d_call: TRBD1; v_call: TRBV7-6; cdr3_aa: CASSLVRSGQDNQPQHF; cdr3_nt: TGTGCCAGCAGCTTAGTAAGATCGGGACAGGACAATCAGCCCCAGCATTTT
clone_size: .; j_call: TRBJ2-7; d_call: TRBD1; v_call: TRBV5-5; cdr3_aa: CASSFGTGGTEQYF; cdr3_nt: TGTGCCAGCAGCTTCGGGACAGGGGGCACCGAGCAGTACTTC
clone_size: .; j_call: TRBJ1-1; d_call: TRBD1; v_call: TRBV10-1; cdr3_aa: CASRSRTGFEDEAFF; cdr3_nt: TGCGCCAGCAGGTCCCGGACAGGGTTTGAGGATGAAGCTTTCTTT
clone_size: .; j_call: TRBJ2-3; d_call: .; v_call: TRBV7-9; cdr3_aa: CASESGLHTQYF; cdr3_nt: TGTGCCAGCGAGAGCGGCCTCCATACGCAGTATTTT
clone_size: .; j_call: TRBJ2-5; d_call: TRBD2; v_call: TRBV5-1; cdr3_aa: CASSFRGLEEETQYF; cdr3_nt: TGCGCCAGCAGCTTCCGGGGACTAGAGGAAGAGACCCAGTACTTC
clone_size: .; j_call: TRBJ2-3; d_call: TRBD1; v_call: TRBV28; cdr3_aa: CASKRDRVSDTQYF; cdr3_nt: TGTGCCAGCAAGCGGGACAGGGTTTCAGATACGCAGTATTTT
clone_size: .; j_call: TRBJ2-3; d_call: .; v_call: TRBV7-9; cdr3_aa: CASPILEGDTDTQYF; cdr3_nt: TGTGCCAGCCCCATTCTAGAAGGAGACACAGATACGCAGTATTTT
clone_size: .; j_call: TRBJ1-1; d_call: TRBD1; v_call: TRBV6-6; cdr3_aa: CASSYLSGGTEAFF; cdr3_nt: TGTGCCAGCAGTTACCTTTCAGGGGGCACTGAAGCTTTCTTT
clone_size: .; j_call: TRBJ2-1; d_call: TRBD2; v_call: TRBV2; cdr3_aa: CASILRASGGEQFF; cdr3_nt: TGTGCCAGCATCCTACGGGCTAGCGGTGGTGAGCAGTTCTTC
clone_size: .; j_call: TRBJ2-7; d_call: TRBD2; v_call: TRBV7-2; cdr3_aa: CASSLLTSAEQYF; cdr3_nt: TGTGCCAGCAGCTTACTTACTAGCGCCGAGCAGTACTTC
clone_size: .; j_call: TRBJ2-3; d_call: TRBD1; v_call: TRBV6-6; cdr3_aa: CASRRLGQISSDTQYF; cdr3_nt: TGTGCCAGCAGACGCCTGGGACAGATCTCTTCAGATACGCAGTATTTT
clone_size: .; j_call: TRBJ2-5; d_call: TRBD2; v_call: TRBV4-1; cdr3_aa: CASSQERRGAQETQYF; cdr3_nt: TGCGCCAGCAGCCAAGAGCGGCGGGGGGCCCAAGAGACCCAGTACTTC
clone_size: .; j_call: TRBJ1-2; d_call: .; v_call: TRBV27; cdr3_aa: CASSLTFLRDGYTF; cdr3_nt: TGTGCCAGCAGTTTAACCTTTTTGCGGGATGGCTACACCTTC
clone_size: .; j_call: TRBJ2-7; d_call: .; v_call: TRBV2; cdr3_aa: CASSRRTGSYEQYF; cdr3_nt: TGTGCCAGCAGTAGACGGACGGGAAGCTACGAGCAGTACTTC
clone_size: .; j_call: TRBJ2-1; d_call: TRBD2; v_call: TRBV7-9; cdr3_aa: CASSPLAGGNNEQFF; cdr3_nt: TGTGCCAGCAGCCCCCTAGCGGGGGGCAATAATGAGCAGTTCTTC
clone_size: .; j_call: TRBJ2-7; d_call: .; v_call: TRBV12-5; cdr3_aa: CASGSAGTPPYEQYF; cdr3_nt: TGTGCTAGTGGTTCAGCAGGGACACCTCCCTACGAGCAGTACTTC
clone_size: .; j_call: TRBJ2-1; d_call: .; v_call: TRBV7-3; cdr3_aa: CASSPRQGFSYNEQFF; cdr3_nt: TGTGCCAGCAGCCCCCGGCAGGGTTTCTCCTACAATGAGCAGTTCTTC
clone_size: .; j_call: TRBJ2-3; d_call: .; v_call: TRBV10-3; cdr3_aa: CAIQGQLSTDTQYF; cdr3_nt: TGTGCCATCCAAGGACAGTTAAGCACAGATACGCAGTATTTT
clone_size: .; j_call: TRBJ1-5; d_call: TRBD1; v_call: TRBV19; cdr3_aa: CASSSRTGSSNQPQHF; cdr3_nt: TGTGCCAGTAGCTCCCGGACAGGGTCGTCCAATCAGCCCCAGCATTTT
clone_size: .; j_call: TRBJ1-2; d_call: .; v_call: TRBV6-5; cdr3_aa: CASSYSRVQEGYGYTF; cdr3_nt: TGTGCCAGCAGTTACTCCCGCGTTCAGGAGGGGTATGGCTACACCTTC
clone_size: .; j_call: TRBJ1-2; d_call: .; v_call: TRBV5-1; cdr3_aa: CASSLVLTGGYTF; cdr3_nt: TGCGCCAGCAGCTTGGTCCTAACCGGTGGCTACACCTTC
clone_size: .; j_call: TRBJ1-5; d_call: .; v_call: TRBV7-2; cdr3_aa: CASSLAQGHNQPQHF; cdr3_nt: TGTGCCAGCAGCTTAGCACAGGGCCATAATCAGCCCCAGCATTTT
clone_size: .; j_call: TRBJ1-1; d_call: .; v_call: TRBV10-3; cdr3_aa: CAISESMQKNTEAFF; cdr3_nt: TGTGCCATCAGTGAGTCGATGCAGAAGAACACTGAAGCTTTCTTT
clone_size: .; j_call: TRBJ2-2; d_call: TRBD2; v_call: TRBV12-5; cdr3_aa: CATELAGDANTGELFF; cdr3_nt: TGTGCAACAGAACTAGCGGGGGATGCGAACACCGGGGAGCTGTTTTTT
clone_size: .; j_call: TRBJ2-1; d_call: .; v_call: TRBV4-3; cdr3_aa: CASSQDGERAAGEQFF; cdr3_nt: TGCGCCAGCAGCCAAGACGGGGAACGGGCGGCGGGTGAGCAGTTCTTC
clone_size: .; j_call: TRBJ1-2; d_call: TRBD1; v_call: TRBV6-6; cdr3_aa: CASNPQGASGYTF; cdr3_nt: TGTGCCAGCAATCCACAGGGGGCGAGTGGCTACACCTTC
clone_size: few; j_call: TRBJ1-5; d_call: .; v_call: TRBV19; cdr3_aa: CASSIDSGGVQPQHF; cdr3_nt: TGTGCCAGTAGTATAGATTCGGGGGGCGTTCAGCCCCAGCATTTT
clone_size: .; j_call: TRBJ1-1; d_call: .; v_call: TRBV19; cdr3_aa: CASSIVTGGNTEAFF; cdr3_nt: TGTGCCAGTAGTATCGTTACGGGGGGGAACACTGAAGCTTTCTTT
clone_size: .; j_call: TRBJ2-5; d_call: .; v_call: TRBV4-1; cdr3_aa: CASSSFRGGLQETQYF; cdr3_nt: TGCGCCAGCAGCTCATTTCGCGGGGGCCTCCAAGAGACCCAGTACTTC
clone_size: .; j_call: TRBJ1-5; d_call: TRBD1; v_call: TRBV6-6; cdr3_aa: CASSLSTGQGNQPQHF; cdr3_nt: TGTGCCAGCAGTCTGTCGACGGGACAGGGTAATCAGCCCCAGCATTTT
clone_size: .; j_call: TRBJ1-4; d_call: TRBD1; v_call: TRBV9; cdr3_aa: CASSVATGDEKLFF; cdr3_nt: TGTGCCAGCAGCGTAGCGACAGGGGACGAAAAACTGTTTTTT
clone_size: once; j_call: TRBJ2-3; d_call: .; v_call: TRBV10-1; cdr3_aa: CASSTYTDTQYF; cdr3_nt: TGCGCCAGCAGTACCTACACAGATACGCAGTATTTT
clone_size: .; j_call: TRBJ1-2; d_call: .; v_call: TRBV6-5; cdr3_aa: CASSYSKDTNYGYTF; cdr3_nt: TGTGCCAGCAGTTACTCGAAGGACACTAACTATGGCTACACCTTC
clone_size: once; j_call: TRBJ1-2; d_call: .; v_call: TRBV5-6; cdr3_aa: CASSLSQVYGYTF; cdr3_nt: TGTGCCAGCAGCTTGTCCCAGGTATATGGCTACACCTTC
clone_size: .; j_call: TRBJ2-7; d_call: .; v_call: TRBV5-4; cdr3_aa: CASSLVGGSSYEQYF; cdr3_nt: TGTGCCAGCAGCTTGGTCGGAGGTTCCTCCTACGAGCAGTACTTC
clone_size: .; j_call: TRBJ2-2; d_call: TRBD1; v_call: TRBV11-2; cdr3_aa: CASSSLMGTGNTGELFF; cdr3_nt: TGTGCCAGCAGCTCACTCATGGGGACAGGGAACACCGGGGAGCTGTTTTTT
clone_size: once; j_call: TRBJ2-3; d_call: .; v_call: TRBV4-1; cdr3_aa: CASSPWDFTSTDTQYF; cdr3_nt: TGCGCCAGCAGCCCCTGGGACTTCACTAGCACAGATACGCAGTATTTT
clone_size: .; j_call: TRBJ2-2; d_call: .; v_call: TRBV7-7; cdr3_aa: CASSPTTVGTTGELFF; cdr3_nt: TGTGCCAGCAGCCCGACGACAGTAGGTACCACCGGGGAGCTGTTTTTT
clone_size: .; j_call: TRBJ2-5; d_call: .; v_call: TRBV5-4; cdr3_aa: CASSSMIGETQYF; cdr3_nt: TGTGCCAGCAGTTCGATGATCGGGGAGACCCAGTACTTC
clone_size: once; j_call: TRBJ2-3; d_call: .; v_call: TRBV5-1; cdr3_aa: CASSLGLVLTDTQYF; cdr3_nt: TGCGCCAGCAGCTTGGGGCTAGTCCTCACAGATACGCAGTATTTT